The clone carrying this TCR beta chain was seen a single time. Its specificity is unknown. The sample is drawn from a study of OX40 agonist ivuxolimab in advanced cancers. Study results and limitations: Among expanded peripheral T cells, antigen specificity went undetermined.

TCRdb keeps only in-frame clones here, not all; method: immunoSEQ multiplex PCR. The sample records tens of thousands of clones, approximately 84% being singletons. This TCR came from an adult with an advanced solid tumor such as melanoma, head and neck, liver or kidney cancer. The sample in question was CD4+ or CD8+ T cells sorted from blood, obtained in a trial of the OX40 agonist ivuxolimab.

The CDR3 loop reads CASRDRGPHSGNTIYF. CDR3 bases: TGTGCCAGCAGGGACAGGGGGCCCCACTCTGGAAACACCATATATTTT. The genes are TRBV2 and TRBJ1-3; 11 bases are shared with TRBD1. V lost 6 bases and J lost 0; bases outside the gene matches: 4. The CDR3 consists of 16 residues. The germline V gene has CDR1 SNHLY and CDR2 FYNNEI.